Following are 32 T cell receptor beta chains from one sample sequenced in a study of blood T cell repertoires in COVID-19. TCRdb's table, derived via immunoSEQ multiplex PCR, lists solely in-frame clones and lacks some. The sample includes 250,000 or so clones, 88% of them seen just once. Source material: peripheral blood. These receptors came from a man older than 75 with acute or convalescent COVID-19.

The V and J genes are TRBV5-1 and TRBJ2-1, with TRBD2 matching 8 bases. The germline gives CDR1 SGHRS, CDR2 YFSETQ. The CDR3 has 14 amino acids. J gave up 6 bases and V 8 bases, and 10 bases lay outside the gene matches. The CDR3 DNA is TGCGCCAGTGGGTGGGCGGGGGGCCTCAATGAGCAGTTCTTC. This codes for CASGWAGGLNEQFF.

This sequence joins TRBV2 and TRBJ2-1, with TRBD1 identical over 9 bases. Germline CDR1 reads SNHLY; CDR2 reads FYNNEI. This CDR3 spans 13 amino acids. Germline trimming cut 9 bases from V and 6 bases from J; bases unmatched to any gene: 6. The CDR3: CASSGTGPNEQFF. Written as DNA, the CDR3 is TGTGCCAGTTCCGGGACAGGGCCCAATGAGCAGTTCTTC.

This sequence joins TRBV5-6 and TRBJ2-2, with 11 bases aligning to TRBD2. J lost 5 bases, V lost 7 bases, and 16 bases had no gene match. Germline CDR1 is SGHDT and CDR2 is YYEEEE. The CDR3 is made up of 18 amino acids. Here the CDR3 reads CASYEIAGGLVGTGELFF. The DNA of the CDR3 is TGTGCCAGCTATGAAATAGCGGGAGGGCTCGTAGGAACCGGGGAGCTGTTTTTT. The full variable domain, with the rest looked up from reference TRBV5-6 and TRBJ2-2, is DAGVTQSPTHLIKTRGQQVTLRCSPKSGHDTVSWYQQALGQGPQFIFQYYEEEERQRGNFPDRFSGHQFPNYSSELNVNALLLGDSALYLCASYEIAGGLVGTGELFFGEGSRLTVL.

CDR3 protein: CASSDPSGKSTGELFF. The CDR3 region has the DNA TGTGCCAGCAGTGACCCTAGCGGGAAATCTACCGGGGAGCTGTTTTTT. The chain uses TRBV25-1 and TRBJ2-2; 9 bases are a match to TRBD2. V shed 3 bases and J 5 bases; nucleotides not matched to a gene: 7. This CDR3 is built from 16 residues. Germline CDR1 is MGHDK and CDR2 is SYGVNS.

This chain joins TRBV3-1 (or the pseudogene TRBV3-2) and TRBJ2-5, with a weak D call TRBD1 (6 bases). CDR1 is LGHDT and CDR2 is YNNKEL in the germline V gene (reference sequence). The CDR3 spans 13 residues. V lost 3 bases to trimming and J lost 7 bases, with 12 bases between them. The CDR3 nucleotides are TGTGCCAGCAGCCACCTACCGACAGGGACCCAGTACTTC. Protein: CASSHLPTGTQYF.

The table lists this clone with a few counts. The rearrangement uses TRBV11-3 and TRBJ2-1; TRBD1 matches 7 bases. The germline CDR1 and CDR2 sequences are SGHNT and YENEEA. The CDR3 covers 16 residues. V lost 5 bases to trimming and J lost 0 bases; unmatched junction nucleotides: 7. The CDR3 loop reads CASSPGQISSYNEQFF. CDR3 sequence (DNA): TGTGCCAGCAGCCCGGGACAGATTAGCTCCTACAATGAGCAGTTCTTC.

The chain links TRBV28 to TRBJ1-2, with a tentative D call TRBD1 (6 bases). Germline assignment: CDR1 MDHEN and CDR2 SYDVKM. Trimming left V 3 bases short and J 4 bases short, with 9 bases between. This CDR3 comprises 13 residues. DNA of the CDR3: TGTGCCAGCAGTTTCGGGACAATCTATGGCTACACCTTC. Encoded protein: CASSFGTIYGYTF.

The CDR3 protein is CASSLSGGGYTF. The CDR3, as DNA: TGTGCCAGCAGCCTTTCAGGAGGCGGCTACACCTTC. The rearrangement links TRBV9 to TRBJ1-2; D gene uncertain. This CDR3 has 12 amino acids. Germline CDR1 reads SGDLS; CDR2 reads YYNGEE. V lost 4 bases to trimming and J lost 8 bases, with 12 bases between them.

This chain joins TRBV5-1 and TRBJ2-1, with D possibly matching TRBD1 (5 bases). The CDR3 is made up of 16 amino acids. Per germline, CDR1 SGHRS and CDR2 YFSETQ. V lost 0 bases to trimming and J lost 0 bases, with 10 bases between them. The CDR3 region is CASSLADRGSYNEQFF. The CDR3 DNA reads as TGCGCCAGCAGCTTGGCCGACAGAGGCTCCTACAATGAGCAGTTCTTC. Drawing the rest from reference TRBV5-1 and TRBJ2-1, the complete variable domain is KAGVTQTPRYLIKTRGQQVTLSCSPISGHRSVSWYQQTPGQGLQFLFEYFSETQRNKGNFPGRFSGRQFSNSRSEMNVSTLELGDSALYLCASSLADRGSYNEQFFGPGTRLTVL.

This clone has a handful of counts. In nucleotides, the CDR3 is TGTGCCAGCAGTTTTCGGGTTGGGGAGCAGTACTTC. Protein sequence: CASSFRVGEQYF. The chain is built from TRBV2 and TRBJ2-7; no reliable D call. CDR3 size: 12 residues. Germline CDR1 SNHLY, CDR2 FYNNEI. V lost 5 bases to trimming and J lost 7 bases, with 12 bases between them. The full variable domain, completed using reference TRBV2 and TRBJ2-7, is EPEVTQTPSHQVTQMGQEVILRCVPISNHLYFYWYRQILGQKVEFLVSFYNNEISEKSEIFDDQFSVERPDGSNFTLKIRSTKLEDSAMYFCASSFRVGEQYFGPGTRLTVT.

The chain uses TRBV28 and TRBJ1-2, with 7 bases matching TRBD1. Trimming cost V 3 bases and J 3 bases; bases outside gene matches: 13. Germline V gene lookup returns CDR1 MDHEN and CDR2 SYDVKM. The CDR3 is made up of 17 amino acids. In DNA, the CDR3 is TGTGCCAGCAGTTTCTGGGCAGGGGGAGCGTTATACTATGGCTACACCTTC. Translation: CASSFWAGGALYYGYTF.

The chain couples TRBV7-2 to TRBJ1-5; 7 bases fit TRBD1. This CDR3 is built from 15 residues. V trimming: 5 bases; J trimming: 2 bases; junction bases outside the gene matches: 6. Germline assignment: CDR1 SGHTA and CDR2 FQGNSA. The CDR3 nucleotides read TGTGCCAGCAGCATAGGGGGCAGAGGCAATCAGCCCCAGCATTTT. This gives the protein CASSIGGRGNQPQHF.

The chain uses TRBV4-3 and TRBJ2-7; 10 nucleotides agree with TRBD2. The CDR3 consists of 15 residues. Germline CDR1 LGHNA, CDR2 YSLEER. The trim removed 0 bases at V and 4 bases at J, leaving 3 bases unmatched. CDR3: CASSQEGTSVYEQYF. The DNA for the CDR3 is TGCGCCAGCAGCCAAGAAGGGACTAGCGTTTACGAGCAGTACTTC.

The V gene is TRBV4-1, the J gene TRBJ2-5; 13 nucleotides line up with TRBD2. Germline-derived CDR1 and CDR2 are MGHRA and YSYEKL. This CDR3 is built from 17 residues. V trimming: 0 bases; J trimming: 4 bases; junction bases outside the gene matches: 5. The DNA for the CDR3 is TGCGCCAGCAGCCAAGATGGACTAGCGGGAGCTCGAGAGACCCAGTACTTC. Residues: CASSQDGLAGARETQYF.

This chain connects TRBV7-9 to TRBJ2-3; TRBD2 is a possible D gene (5 bases). CDR3 length equals 16 residues. Trimming took 5 bases from V and 0 from J, leaving 15 bases between them. From germline, CDR1 is SEHNR and CDR2 FQNEAQ (reference sequence). The CDR3 sequence is CASSLEGYTSTDTQYF. The CDR3 coding sequence is TGTGCCAGCAGCCTCGAGGGCTACACTAGCACAGATACGCAGTATTTT.

CDR3 nucleotide sequence: TGTGCCAGCTTCCGCATCTTGGACACTAACACAGATACGCAGTATTTT. It translates to CASFRILDTNTDTQYF. The V call is TRBV5-5, the J call TRBJ2-3; a possible D gene is TRBD1 (5 bases). The length of the CDR3 is 16 residues. The germline gives CDR1 SGHKS, CDR2 YYEKEE (reference sequence). Trimming cost V 7 bases and J 2 bases, with 20 bases left between them.

V gene TRBV13 combines with J gene TRBJ1-1, with TRBD1 matching over 7 bases. Per the germline V gene, CDR1 is PRHDT and CDR2 is FYEKMQ (reference sequence). CDR3 size: 14 residues. V lost 7 bases, J lost 3 bases, and 8 bases stayed unmatched. CDR3 in amino acids: CASTLDRAYTEAFF. CDR3 coding DNA: TGTGCCAGCACACTAGACAGGGCCTACACTGAAGCTTTCTTT. The full variable domain, rest sourced from reference TRBV13 and TRBJ1-1, is AAGVIQSPRHLIKEKRETATLKCYPIPRHDTVYWYQQGPGQDPQFLISFYEKMQSDKGSIPDRFSAQQFSDYHSELNMSSLELGDSALYFCASTLDRAYTEAFFGQGTRLTVV.

On this clone itself: At the DNA level, this CDR3 is encoded by other sequences in the same sample as well. J is TRBJ2-1 and V is TRBV5-1; TRBD1 matches 9 bases. From germline, CDR1 is SGHRS and CDR2 YFSETQ. V was clipped by 4 bases and J by 2 bases; unmatched bases: 4. This CDR3 spans 15 amino acids. CDR3 sequence reads: CASSLDRGTYNEQFF. The CDR3 DNA reads TGCGCCAGCAGCCTGGACAGGGGAACCTACAATGAGCAGTTCTTC.

The J gene is TRBJ1-2, the V gene TRBV27; no reliable D call. The CDR3 length is 15 residues. Looked up from germline, CDR1 is MNHEY and CDR2 is SMNVEV (reference sequence). V was pared by 8 bases and J by 2 bases, with 18 bases between. The CDR3 spells CASSPDSTSNYGYTF. The CDR3 DNA sequence: TGTGCCAGCTCCCCGGACTCAACAAGCAACTATGGCTACACCTTC.

This clone was recorded only once. This rearrangement joins TRBV2 to TRBJ2-5, with 13 bases aligning to TRBD2. CDR3 length: 16 amino acids. V gave up 5 bases and J gave up 4 bases; unmatched junction bases: 7. Germline V CDR1 and CDR2: SNHLY, FYNNEI. In DNA, the CDR3 is TGTGCCAGCAGTATAGGACTAGCGGGAGAAGGAGAGACCCAGTACTTC. Protein: CASSIGLAGEGETQYF.

As regards this clone: This same CDR3 is encoded by further DNA sequences in the sample. V usage is TRBV3-1 (or the pseudogene TRBV3-2) and J usage is TRBJ1-1, with a tentative D call TRBD1 (5 bases). Germline-derived CDR1 and CDR2 are LGHDT and YNNKEL (reference sequence). This CDR3 has 14 residues. The V end was cut by 1 base, the J end by 3 bases, with 9 bases between. CDR3 region: CASSQVRGDTEAFF. Here the CDR3 DNA reads TGTGCCAGCAGCCAAGTCCGGGGGGACACTGAAGCTTTCTTT.

CDR3 DNA sequence: TGCGCCAGCAGCCAAGAACGCGACAGGGGGGCTGAAAAACTGTTTTTT. Protein: CASSQERDRGAEKLFF. This chain joins TRBV4-1 and TRBJ1-4; 9 bases line up with TRBD1. The J segment lost 7 bases and the V segment lost 0 bases, leaving 6 bases of the junction unmatched. The CDR3 is made up of 16 amino acids. In germline, CDR1 is MGHRA, CDR2 YSYEKL.

The V call is TRBV18, the J call TRBJ2-7, with TRBD1 identical over 9 bases. The ends lost 3 bases at V and 4 bases at J; junction bases unmatched: 10. The CDR3 extends over 16 amino acids. Germline CDR1 is KGHSH and CDR2 is LQKENI. The CDR3 protein is CASSPNRDRVNYEQYF. In DNA, the CDR3 is TGTGCCAGCTCACCCAACCGGGACAGGGTTAATTACGAGCAGTACTTC. The full variable domain, completed using reference TRBV18 and TRBJ2-7, is NAGVMQNPRHLVRRRGQEARLRCSPMKGHSHVYWYRQLPEEGLKFMVYLQKENIIDESGMPKERFSAEFPKEGPSILRIQQVVRGDSAAYFCASSPNRDRVNYEQYFGPGTRLTVT.

The chain carries TRBV19 and TRBJ1-4; unclear D gene. This CDR3 is 14 amino acids long. V shed 6 bases and J shed 0 bases, with 8 bases lying between them. Germline CDR1 and CDR2: LNHDA and SQIVND (reference sequence). The CDR3 here is CASRAIATNEKLFF. The CDR3 DNA sequence: TGTGCCAGTAGAGCCATTGCAACTAATGAAAAACTGTTTTTT.

This clone is a singleton in its sample. The V gene is TRBV7-3, the J gene TRBJ1-6; TRBD1 might be the D (5 bases). This CDR3 is 15 amino acids long. From germline, CDR1 is SGHTA and CDR2 FQGTGA. Trimming shortened V by 5 bases and J by 8 bases, and 16 bases separated the two germline ends. CDR3 loop: CASSLIRQGDSPLHF. Here the CDR3 DNA reads TGTGCCAGCAGCCTAATACGCCAGGGTGATTCACCCCTCCACTTT.

The rearrangement uses TRBV19 and TRBJ1-3; 9 nucleotides line up with TRBD1. Germline V gives CDR1 LNHDA, CDR2 SQIVND (reference sequence). This CDR3 contains 15 residues. Trimming at V came to 5 bases and at J to 2 bases, leaving 4 bases not matched to a gene. CDR3 nucleotide sequence: TGTGCCAGTAGTGCCTGGACAGGGGCTGGAAACACCATATATTTT. This translates into CASSAWTGAGNTIYF.

The chain is built from TRBV9 and TRBJ2-2; D gene ambiguous. Germline lookup yields CDR1 SGDLS and CDR2 YYNGEE. V was shortened by 3 bases and J by 1 base, with 10 bases between the two germline ends. This CDR3 is built from 15 residues. This CDR3 reads CASSALPRNTGELFF. The DNA of the CDR3 is TGTGCCAGCAGCGCCCTACCGAGGAACACCGGGGAGCTGTTTTTT.

The chain combines TRBV19 with TRBJ2-3, with 7 bases aligning to TRBD2. This CDR3 has 17 residues. Germline values: CDR1 LNHDA, CDR2 SQIVND (reference sequence). V lost 0 bases, J lost 2 bases, and 8 bases stayed unmatched. As DNA, the CDR3 is TGTGCCAGTAGTATAGATCGGAGCGGGGCATTCACAGATACGCAGTATTTT. Amino acids: CASSIDRSGAFTDTQYF.

This rearrangement joins TRBV14 to TRBJ2-7; 8 nucleotides match TRBD1. The CDR3 runs to 14 residues. With V trimmed by 6 bases and J by 2 bases, 6 bases remained unmatched. Germline loops: CDR1 SGHDN, CDR2 FVKESK. The CDR3 sequence is CASREAGGTYEQYF. DNA of the CDR3: TGTGCCAGCAGGGAGGCAGGGGGCACCTACGAGCAGTACTTC. The variable domain in full, with the rest retrieved from reference TRBV14 and TRBJ2-7, is EAGVTQFPSHSVIEKGQTVTLRCDPISGHDNLYWYRRVMGKEIKFLLHFVKESKQDESGMPNNRFLAERTGGTYSTLKVQPAELEDSGVYFCASREAGGTYEQYFGPGTRLTVT.

V and J are TRBV28 and TRBJ1-2; no firm D call. The V gene lost 4 bases and the J gene lost 9 bases, with 12 bases spanning the gap. This CDR3 has 12 residues. Germline V gene sequence: CDR1 MDHEN, CDR2 SYDVKM. This chain's CDR3 is CASSSDLRRYTF. CDR3 DNA sequence: TGTGCCAGCAGTTCGGACTTGAGGCGCTACACCTTC.

The sample holds one count of this clone. The rearrangement uses TRBV7-2 and TRBJ1-5; TRBD1 matches at 11 bases. The junction had 5 bases not matched to a gene; V was cut back by 2 bases and J by 2 bases. The CDR3 length is 17 residues. Per the germline V gene, CDR1 is SGHTA and CDR2 is FQGNSA. For the CDR3, the DNA is TGTGCCAGCAGCTTAAGGACGGGACAGGGGGGCAATCAGCCCCAGCATTTT. It is translated as CASSLRTGQGGNQPQHF.

The gene calls are TRBV18 and TRBJ1-2; 9 positions match TRBD1. Trimming at V came to 5 bases and at J to 3 bases, leaving 7 bases not matched to a gene. The germline CDR1 and CDR2 sequences are KGHSH and LQKENI. There are 15 residues in the CDR3. The CDR3 bases are TGTGCCAGCTCATCTCCGGGACAGGGAGACTATGGCTACACCTTC. It specifies CASSSPGQGDYGYTF. The entire variable domain, with the rest obtained from reference TRBV18 and TRBJ1-2, is as follows: NAGVMQNPRHLVRRRGQEARLRCSPMKGHSHVYWYRQLPEEGLKFMVYLQKENIIDESGMPKERFSAEFPKEGPSILRIQQVVRGDSAAYFCASSSPGQGDYGYTFGSGTRLTVV.